These 3 T cell receptor beta chains share one sample of origin, sequenced in a study of beta chain features in type 1 diabetes. The investigators reverse transcribed all of the isolated RNA, so they sequenced expressed TCRB transcripts. TCRdb's table, derived via immunoSEQ multiplex PCR, lists solely in-frame clones and lacks some. This sample has 150,000 or so clones, with just over 9% found just once. Source material: central memory CD4+ T cells from blood. The origin of the receptors is a man younger than 35 in good health.

This clone has just a few counts. The chain has TRBV18 and TRBJ2-3, with 8 bases that match TRBD1. With 1 base clipped from V and 5 bases from J, the junction kept 5 bases outside the gene matches. Germline CDR1 is KGHSH and CDR2 is LQKENI. The CDR3 is made up of 15 amino acids. The CDR3 loop is CASSPRLQGGDTQYF. The CDR3 DNA is TGTGCCAGCTCACCACGTTTACAGGGGGGAGATACGCAGTATTTT.

In this sample, this clone turned up once. The chain is built from TRBV10-3 and TRBJ2-7; 10 nucleotides agree with TRBD1. The CDR3 consists of 17 residues. Germline-derived CDR1 and CDR2 are ENHRY and SYGVKD. V trimming: 7 bases; J trimming: 3 bases; junction bases outside the gene matches: 15. The CDR3 loop reads CAIKLSTGGVGHYEQYF. The CDR3 nucleotides read TGTGCCATCAAACTCTCGACAGGGGGCGTGGGACACTACGAGCAGTACTTC.

This chain links TRBV28 with TRBJ1-3; D is possibly TRBD1 (6 bases). From germline, CDR1 is MDHEN and CDR2 SYDVKM. The CDR3 sequence is 15 residues long. V lost 4 bases to trimming and J lost 0 bases, with 10 bases between them. CDR3 in amino acids: CASSSPTGSGNTIYF. The CDR3 DNA follows: TGTGCCAGCAGTTCACCGACAGGCTCTGGAAACACCATATATTTT.